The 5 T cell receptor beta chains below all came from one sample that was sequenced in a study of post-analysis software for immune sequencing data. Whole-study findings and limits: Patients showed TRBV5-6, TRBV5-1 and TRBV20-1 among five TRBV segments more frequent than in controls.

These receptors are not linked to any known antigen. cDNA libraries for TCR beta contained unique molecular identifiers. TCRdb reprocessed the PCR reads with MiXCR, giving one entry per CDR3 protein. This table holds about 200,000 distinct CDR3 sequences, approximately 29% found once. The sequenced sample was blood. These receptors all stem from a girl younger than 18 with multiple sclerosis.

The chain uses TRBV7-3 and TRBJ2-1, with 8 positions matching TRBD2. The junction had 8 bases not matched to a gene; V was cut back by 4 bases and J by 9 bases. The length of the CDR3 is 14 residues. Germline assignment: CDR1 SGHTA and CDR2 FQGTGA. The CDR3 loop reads CASSSQTTSGEQFF. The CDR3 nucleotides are TGTGCCAGCAGCTCCCAGACTACTAGCGGTGAGCAGTTCTTC.

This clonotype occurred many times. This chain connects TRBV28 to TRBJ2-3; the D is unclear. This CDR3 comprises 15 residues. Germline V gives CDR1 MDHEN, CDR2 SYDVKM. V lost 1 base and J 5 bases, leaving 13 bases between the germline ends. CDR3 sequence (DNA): TGTGCCAGCAGTTTATCGGGCCCGCCCAGAGATACGCAGTATTTT. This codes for CASSLSGPPRDTQYF.

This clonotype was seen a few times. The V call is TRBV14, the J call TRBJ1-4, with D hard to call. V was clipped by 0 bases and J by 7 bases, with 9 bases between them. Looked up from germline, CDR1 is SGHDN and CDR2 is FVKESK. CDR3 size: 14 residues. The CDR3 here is CASSQDMVAEKLFF. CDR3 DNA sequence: TGTGCCAGCAGCCAAGATATGGTTGCTGAAAAACTGTTTTTT.

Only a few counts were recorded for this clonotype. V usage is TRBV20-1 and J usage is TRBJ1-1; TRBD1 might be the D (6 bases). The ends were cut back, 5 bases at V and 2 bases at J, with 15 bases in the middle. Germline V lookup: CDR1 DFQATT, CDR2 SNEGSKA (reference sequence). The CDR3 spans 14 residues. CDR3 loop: CSAPRWGLNTEAFF. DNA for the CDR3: TGCAGTGCTCCCCGCTGGGGGCTAAACACTGAAGCTTTCTTT.

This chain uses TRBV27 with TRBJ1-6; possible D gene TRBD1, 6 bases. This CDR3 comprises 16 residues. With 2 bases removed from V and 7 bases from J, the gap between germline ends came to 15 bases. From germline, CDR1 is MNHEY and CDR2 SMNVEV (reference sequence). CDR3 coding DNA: TGTGCCAGCAGTTTAATGTGGGGGGCGCGGAATTCACCCCTCCACTTT. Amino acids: CASSLMWGARNSPLHF.